The 17 T cell receptor beta chains below all came from one sample that was sequenced in a study of blood T cell repertoires in COVID-19. Assay: immunoSEQ multiplex PCR; the TCRdb copy retains only in-frame clones and omits some. This sample has about 23,000 clones, with around 94% found just once. The sequenced material came from peripheral blood. The receptors come from a woman aged 45-60 years with active COVID-19.

This chain uses TRBV19 with TRBJ2-7; 10 nucleotides align to TRBD1. The CDR3 has 13 residues. Losses at the gene ends were 6 bases for V and 6 bases for J; bases not matched to a gene: 5. Germline CDR1 LNHDA, CDR2 SQIVND (reference sequence). The CDR3 reads CASRDGQGGEQYF. The CDR3 DNA is TGTGCCAGTAGAGACGGACAGGGGGGCGAGCAGTACTTC.

This chain uses TRBV18 with TRBJ2-5, with 9 bases identical to TRBD2. V dropped 6 bases and J dropped 5; count of bases not matched to a gene: 4. The CDR3 covers 13 residues. Germline loops: CDR1 KGHSH, CDR2 LQKENI. The CDR3 loop is CASSPSGTETQYF. As DNA, the CDR3 is TGTGCCAGCTCCCCTAGCGGGACCGAGACCCAGTACTTC. The full variable domain, in which reference TRBV18 and TRBJ2-5 provide the parts outside the CDR3, is NAGVMQNPRHLVRRRGQEARLRCSPMKGHSHVYWYRQLPEEGLKFMVYLQKENIIDESGMPKERFSAEFPKEGPSILRIQQVVRGDSAAYFCASSPSGTETQYFGPGTRLLVL.

The chain recombines TRBV21-1 with TRBJ2-1; the D call TRBD1 from the table was never checked on the DNA. TRBV21-1 is an annotated pseudogene. The CDR3 runs to 16 residues. The CDR3 DNA reads as TGTGCCAGCAGCAACACCGGGACAGGGGGTTGCGATGAGCAGTTCTTC. Translation: CASSNTGTGGCDEQFF.

The CDR3 nucleotides are TGTGCCAGCAGAGCGACTAGCGGGGTACAAGAGACCCAGTACTTC. Amino acids: CASRATSGVQETQYF. The V gene is TRBV2, the J gene TRBJ2-5, with TRBD2 identical over 11 bases. The CDR3 extends over 15 amino acids. The germline gives CDR1 SNHLY, CDR2 FYNNEI. Germline trimming cut 6 bases from V and 2 bases from J; bases unmatched to any gene: 5.

This chain links TRBV5-1 with TRBJ1-1, with D maybe TRBD1 (6 bases). Per germline, CDR1 SGHRS and CDR2 YFSETQ. Trimming pared 4 bases from V and 1 base from J, leaving 8 bases between. The CDR3 is 13 residues long. This CDR3 reads CASSGGPNTEAFF. CDR3 nucleotide sequence: TGCGCCAGCAGCGGGGGCCCGAACACTGAAGCTTTCTTT.

J is TRBJ2-4 and V is TRBV27; D unclear. This CDR3 is 15 amino acids long. Germline V gives CDR1 MNHEY, CDR2 SMNVEV (reference sequence). Trimming took off 5 bases at V and 2 bases at J, with 13 bases between the two ends. The CDR3, as DNA: TGTGCCAGCAGTAACCTAGATTCCTCCAAAAACATTCAGTACTTC. Translated, it gives CASSNLDSSKNIQYF.

The CDR3 nucleotides are TGTGCCAGCAGTAGGGGCCTAGGTCCCACTGAAGCTTTCTTT. Its translation is CASSRGLGPTEAFF. This chain joins TRBV6-5 and TRBJ1-1; TRBD1 might be the D (5 bases). V gave up 5 bases and J gave up 4 bases, with 14 bases separating them. Germline CDR1 MNHEY, CDR2 SVGAGI. The CDR3 length is 14 residues.

The V gene is TRBV6-5, the J gene TRBJ1-5; TRBD1 aligns across 8 bases. V lost 6 bases and J lost 4; bases outside the gene matches: 8. The CDR3 spans 15 residues. CDR1 is MNHEY, CDR2 SVGAGI, per germline. The CDR3 loop is CASRRQGLGNQPQHF. The CDR3 nucleotides read TGTGCCAGCAGGAGACAGGGGCTCGGTAATCAGCCCCAGCATTTT.

The chain carries TRBV6-4 and TRBJ1-1; 7 nucleotides align to TRBD1. V lost 6 bases, J lost 8 bases, and 15 bases stayed unmatched. CDR1 and CDR2 from the germline V gene are MRHNA and SNTAGT. This CDR3 region has 15 residues. Written as DNA, the CDR3 is TGTGCCAGCAGCGGCCGGAACACCAGGGGGGAGGAAGCTTTCTTT. This encodes CASSGRNTRGEEAFF.

The chain employs TRBV5-5 and TRBJ2-1, with 9 bases identical to TRBD1. With V trimmed by 1 base and J by 2 bases, 4 bases remained unmatched. The CDR3 covers 16 residues. CDR1 and CDR2 from the germline V gene are SGHKS and YYEKEE (reference sequence). The CDR3: CASSLLDRGTYNEQFF. The CDR3 DNA follows: TGTGCCAGCAGCTTGTTGGACAGGGGAACCTACAATGAGCAGTTCTTC. The whole variable domain, filled in from reference TRBV5-5 and TRBJ2-1, reads DAGVTQSPTHLIKTRGQQVTLRCSPISGHKSVSWYQQVLGQGPQFIFQYYEKEERGRGNFPDRFSARQFPNYSSELNVNALLLGDSALYLCASSLLDRGTYNEQFFGPGTRLTVL.

The CDR3: CASSFGREGQHF. DNA for the CDR3: TGTGCCAGCAGCTTCGGTCGAGAGGGCCAGCATTTT. The chain joins TRBV13 to TRBJ1-5; D remains unclear. This CDR3 region has 12 residues. Germline V gene data show CDR1 as PRHDT and CDR2 as FYEKMQ (reference sequence). Deletions cut 3 bases from V and 12 bases from J, with 12 bases between.

This clone occurred once. The V and J genes are TRBV18 and TRBJ2-7, with TRBD1 matching 11 bases. The germline V gene has CDR1 KGHSH and CDR2 LQKENI. This CDR3 spans 15 amino acids. J was trimmed by 1 base and V by 4 bases; bases with no gene match: 3. CDR3 nucleotide sequence: TGTGCCAGCTCACACGGGACAGGGGGATCCTACGAGCAGTACGTC. Amino acid sequence: CASSHGTGGSYEQYV.

V is TRBV19 and J is TRBJ2-1; 9 nucleotides agree with TRBD2. Looked up from germline, CDR1 is LNHDA and CDR2 is SQIVND (reference sequence). The CDR3 loop spans 16 amino acids. V lost 5 bases and J lost 0; bases outside the gene matches: 5. CDR3 protein: CASSPLAGSSYNEQFF. For the CDR3, the DNA is TGTGCCAGTAGTCCCCTAGCGGGGAGCTCCTACAATGAGCAGTTCTTC. The variable domain in full, completed from reference TRBV19 and TRBJ2-1, reads DGGITQSPKYLFRKEGQNVTLSCEQNLNHDAMYWYRQDPGQGLRLIYYSQIVNDFQKGDIAEGYSVSREKKESFPLTVTSAQKNPTAFYLCASSPLAGSSYNEQFFGPGTRLTVL.

The chain joins TRBV18 to TRBJ2-2; the match to TRBD1 covers 8 bases. The germline CDR1 and CDR2 sequences are KGHSH and LQKENI. This CDR3 comprises 15 residues. After removal of 4 bases from V and 5 bases from J, the junction contained 6 bases not matched to a gene. The CDR3 reads CASSRRQGSTGELFF. The CDR3 region has the DNA TGTGCCAGCTCACGAAGACAGGGGTCGACCGGGGAGCTGTTTTTT.

The V gene is TRBV6-5, the J gene TRBJ2-7, with D possibly being TRBD1 (5 bases). Germline CDR1 is MNHEY and CDR2 is SVGAGI. The V end was cut by 8 bases, the J end by 2 bases, with 13 bases between. This CDR3 has 13 residues. CDR3 nucleotide sequence: TGTGCCAGCGGACGACAGCTAACCTACGAGCAGTACTTC. This gives the protein CASGRQLTYEQYF.

This clone was detected once. The chain has TRBV28 and TRBJ2-7; 11 bases map to TRBD1. CDR3 length: 15 residues. V shed 6 bases, J shed 7 bases, and the junction held 11 bases outside the gene matches. Germline values: CDR1 MDHEN, CDR2 SYDVKM. The DNA of the CDR3 is TGTGCCAGCAGGTCGAGGGGGACAGGGGGTAGTGAGCAGTACTTC. Encoded protein: CASRSRGTGGSEQYF.

This chain joins TRBV9 and TRBJ2-2; 11 positions match TRBD2. The J segment lost 2 bases and the V segment lost 0 bases, leaving 3 bases of the junction unmatched. This CDR3 is 17 amino acids long. The germline gives CDR1 SGDLS, CDR2 YYNGEE. CDR3 coding DNA: TGTGCCAGCAGCGTAGCTAGACTAGCGGGAAACACCGGGGAGCTGTTTTTT. Protein product: CASSVARLAGNTGELFF.